This is a list of T cell receptor beta chains from one sample in a study of Tregs in tolerant kidney transplant recipients. The table came from immunoSEQ multiplex PCR; TCRdb's copy has only in-frame clones and leaves some out. The sample includes roughly 69,000 clones, roughly nine tenths of them seen just once. The starting material was CD4+ T cells from blood, obtained before the transplant. The receptors come from a human donor who received a combined kidney and bone marrow transplant. The CDR3 runs from the conserved cysteine through the conserved F or W. D genes are given only for firm matches.

d_call: TRBD2
v_call: TRBV4-3
cdr3_aa: CASSQGGVTSDPTDTQYF

d_call: NA
v_call: TRBV28
cdr3_aa: CASMKTGEQFF

d_call: NA
v_call: TRBV27
cdr3_aa: CASMRTVEANIEQYF

d_call: TRBD1
v_call: TRBV6-4
cdr3_aa: CASSETGATTGELFF

d_call: NA
v_call: TRBV6-1
cdr3_aa: CATTLQVPEKLFF

d_call: NA
v_call: TRBV28
cdr3_aa: CASSRDSYEQYF

d_call: TRBD2
v_call: TRBV7-2
cdr3_aa: CASRELAGGSGEQYF

d_call: TRBD1
v_call: TRBV7-9
cdr3_aa: CASSIGQGNTEAFF

d_call: NA
v_call: TRBV2
cdr3_aa: CASRAAGSGSYEQYF

d_call: NA
v_call: TRBV7-2
cdr3_aa: CASSIQGTNEKLFF

d_call: TRBD1
v_call: TRBV5-8
cdr3_aa: CASSPWGQGTYEQYF

d_call: NA
v_call: TRBV11-1
cdr3_aa: CASSQAGKNYGYTF

d_call: NA
v_call: TRBV6-1
cdr3_aa: CASSEGSRNGAYEQYF

d_call: TRBD1
v_call: TRBV7-6
cdr3_aa: CASGGGQGTQYF

d_call: TRBD2
v_call: TRBV4-3
cdr3_aa: CASSLGLESYNEQFF

d_call: TRBD2
v_call: TRBV7-8
cdr3_aa: CASSFSGRVEDTQYF